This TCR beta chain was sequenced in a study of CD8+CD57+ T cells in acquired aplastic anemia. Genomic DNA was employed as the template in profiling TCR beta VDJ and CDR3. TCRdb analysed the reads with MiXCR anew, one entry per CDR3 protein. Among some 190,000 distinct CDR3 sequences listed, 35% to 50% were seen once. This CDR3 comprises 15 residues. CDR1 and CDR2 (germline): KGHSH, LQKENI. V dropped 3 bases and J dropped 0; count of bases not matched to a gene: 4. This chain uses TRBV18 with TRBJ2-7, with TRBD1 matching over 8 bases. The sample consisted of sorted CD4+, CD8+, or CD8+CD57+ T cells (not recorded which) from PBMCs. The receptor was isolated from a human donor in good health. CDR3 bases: TGTGCCAGCTCACCCTCGGACAGGGCCTCCTACGAGCAGTACTTC. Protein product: CASSPSDRASYEQYF.